Presented here are 5 T cell receptor beta chains from one specimen sequenced in a study of T cell repertoires in cytomegalovirus infection. TCRdb re-called the reads through MiXCR, storing one row per CDR3 protein. The table shows approximately 220,000 distinct CDR3 sequences, with about 39% occurring only once. Antigens for these TCRs are unknown. The specimen comprised CD8+ T cells from cultured PBMCs, sampled from culture after CMV antigen stimulation. The receptors here all came from a human donor in good health (CMV status not recorded). Some clones in this sample may be carry-over from other donors' samples.

This chain joins TRBV7-8 and TRBJ1-2; D is unclear. CDR1 is SGHVS and CDR2 is FQNEAQ in the germline V gene. CDR3 length: 15 amino acids. Deletions cut 1 base from V and 6 bases from J, with 15 bases between. CDR3 DNA: TGTGCCAGCAGCTTAGAAAACCCAGGAACAGATGGCTACACCTTC. It codes for CASSLENPGTDGYTF.

This rearrangement joins TRBV12-3 or TRBV12-4 to TRBJ2-1, with D possibly being TRBD1 (5 bases). The CDR3 is 14 amino acids. The germline V and J ends were trimmed by 3 bases and 2 bases, with 8 bases remaining between them. The CDR3 DNA reads TGTGCCAGCAGTTTTGGGGCTACCTACAATGAGCAGTTCTTC. This sequence encodes CASSFGATYNEQFF.

The chain has TRBV2 and TRBJ2-5; TRBD1 might be the D (5 bases). Looked up from germline, CDR1 is SNHLY and CDR2 is FYNNEI. The CDR3 spans 15 residues. Trimming stripped 7 bases from V and 5 bases from J, with 20 bases between. CDR3 loop: CASNDGGAPRETQYF. CDR3 nucleotides: TGTGCCAGCAACGACGGTGGGGCCCCCCGGGAGACCCAGTACTTC.

This clonotype was seen many times. The genes are TRBV2 and TRBJ1-5; the D gene is possibly TRBD1 (6 bases). Trimming shortened V by 6 bases and J by 9 bases, and 12 bases separated the two germline ends. This CDR3 comprises 12 residues. Germline CDR1 reads SNHLY; CDR2 reads FYNNEI. CDR3 nucleotide sequence: TGTGCCAGCAGACAACAGGGAGCGCCCCAGCATTTT. Translated: CASRQQGAPQHF. The variable domain in full, with the rest retrieved from reference TRBV2 and TRBJ1-5, is EPEVTQTPSHQVTQMGQEVILRCVPISNHLYFYWYRQILGQKVEFLVSFYNNEISEKSEIFDDQFSVERPDGSNFTLKIRSTKLEDSAMYFCASRQQGAPQHFGDGTRLSIL.

This clonotype is medium-sized in the sample. This chain connects TRBV7-3 to TRBJ2-1; D remains unclear. V was cut by 2 bases and J by 1 base, with 3 bases left in between. In germline, CDR1 is SGHTA, CDR2 FQGTGA. The CDR3 is 13 residues long. The CDR3 nucleotides read TGTGCCAGCAGCTTAGGGTCCTACAATGAGCAGTTCTTC. Translating it yields CASSLGSYNEQFF.